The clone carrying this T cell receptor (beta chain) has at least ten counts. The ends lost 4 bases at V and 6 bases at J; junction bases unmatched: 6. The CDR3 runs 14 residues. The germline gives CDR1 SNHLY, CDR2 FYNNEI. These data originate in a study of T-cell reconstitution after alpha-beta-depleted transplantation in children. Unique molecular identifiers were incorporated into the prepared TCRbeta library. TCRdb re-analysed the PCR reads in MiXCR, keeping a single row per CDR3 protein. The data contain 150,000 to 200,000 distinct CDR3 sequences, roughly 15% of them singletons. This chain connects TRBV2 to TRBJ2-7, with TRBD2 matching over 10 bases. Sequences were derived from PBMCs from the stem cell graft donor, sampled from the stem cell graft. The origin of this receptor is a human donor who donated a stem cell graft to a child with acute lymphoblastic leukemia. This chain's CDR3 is CASSVSGRSREQYF. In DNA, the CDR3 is TGTGCCAGCAGTGTTAGCGGGAGGAGTCGCGAGCAGTACTTC.